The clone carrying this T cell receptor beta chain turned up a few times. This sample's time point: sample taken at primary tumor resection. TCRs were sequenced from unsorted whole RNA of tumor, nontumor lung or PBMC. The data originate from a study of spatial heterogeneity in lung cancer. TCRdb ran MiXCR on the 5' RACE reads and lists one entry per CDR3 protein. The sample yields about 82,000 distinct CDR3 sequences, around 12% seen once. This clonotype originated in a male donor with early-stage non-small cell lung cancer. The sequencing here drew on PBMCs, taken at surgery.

CDR3 DNA: TGCGCCAGCAGCACATTCCGGGGACAGGCGACCGGGGAGCTGTTTTTT. The encoded protein is CASSTFRGQATGELFF. The chain carries TRBV5-1 and TRBJ2-2; 8 bases are shared with TRBD1. Germline assignment: CDR1 SGHRS and CDR2 YFSETQ. J lost 5 bases, V lost 4 bases, and 10 bases had no gene match. The CDR3 contains 16 residues.